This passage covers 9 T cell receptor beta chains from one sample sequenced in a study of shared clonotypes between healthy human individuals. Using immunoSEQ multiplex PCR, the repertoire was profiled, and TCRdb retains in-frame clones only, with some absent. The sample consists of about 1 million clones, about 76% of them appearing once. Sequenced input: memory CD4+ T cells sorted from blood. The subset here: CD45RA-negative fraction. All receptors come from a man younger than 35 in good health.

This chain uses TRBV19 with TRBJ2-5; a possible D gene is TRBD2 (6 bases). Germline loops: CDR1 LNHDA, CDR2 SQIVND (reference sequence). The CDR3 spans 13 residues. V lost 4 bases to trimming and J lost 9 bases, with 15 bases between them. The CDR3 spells CASSRTAGGAQYF. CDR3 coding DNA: TGTGCCAGTAGTAGGACTGCAGGAGGGGCCCAGTACTTC. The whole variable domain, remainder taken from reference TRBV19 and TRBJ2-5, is DGGITQSPKYLFRKEGQNVTLSCEQNLNHDAMYWYRQDPGQGLRLIYYSQIVNDFQKGDIAEGYSVSREKKESFPLTVTSAQKNPTAFYLCASSRTAGGAQYFGPGTRLLVL.

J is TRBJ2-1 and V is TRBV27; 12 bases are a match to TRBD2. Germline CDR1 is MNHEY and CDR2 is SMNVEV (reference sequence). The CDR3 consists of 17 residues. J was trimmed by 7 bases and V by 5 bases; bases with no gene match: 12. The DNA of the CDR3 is TGTGCCAGCAGTCTCCAGACTAGCGGGAGTAGAGTAAATGAGCAGTTCTTC. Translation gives CASSLQTSGSRVNEQFF.

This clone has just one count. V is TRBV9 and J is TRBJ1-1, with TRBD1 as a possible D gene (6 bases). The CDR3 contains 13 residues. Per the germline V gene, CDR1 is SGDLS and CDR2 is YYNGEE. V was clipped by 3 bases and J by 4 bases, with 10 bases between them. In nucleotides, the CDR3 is TGTGCCAGCAGCGCGGACAGTCGCACTGAAGCTTTCTTT. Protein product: CASSADSRTEAFF.

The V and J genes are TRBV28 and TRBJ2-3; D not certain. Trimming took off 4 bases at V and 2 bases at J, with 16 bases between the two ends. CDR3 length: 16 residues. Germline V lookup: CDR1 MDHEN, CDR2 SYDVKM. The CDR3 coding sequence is TGTGCCAGCAGTTCTGAGAGACTTTTACTCACAGATACGCAGTATTTT. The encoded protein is CASSSERLLLTDTQYF.

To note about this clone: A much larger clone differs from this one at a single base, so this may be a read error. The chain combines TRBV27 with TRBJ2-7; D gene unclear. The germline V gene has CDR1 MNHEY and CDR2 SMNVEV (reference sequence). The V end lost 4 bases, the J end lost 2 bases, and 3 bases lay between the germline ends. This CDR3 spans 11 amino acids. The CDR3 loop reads CASSSPYEQYF. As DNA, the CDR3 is TGTGCCAGCAGTTCCCCCTACGAGCAGTACTTC.

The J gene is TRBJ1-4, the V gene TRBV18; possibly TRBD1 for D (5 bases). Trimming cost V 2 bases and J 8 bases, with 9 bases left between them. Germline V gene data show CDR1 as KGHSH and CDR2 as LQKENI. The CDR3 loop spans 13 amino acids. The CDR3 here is CASSPGNREKLFF. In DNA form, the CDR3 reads TGTGCCAGCTCACCAGGGAACAGGGAAAAACTGTTTTTT.

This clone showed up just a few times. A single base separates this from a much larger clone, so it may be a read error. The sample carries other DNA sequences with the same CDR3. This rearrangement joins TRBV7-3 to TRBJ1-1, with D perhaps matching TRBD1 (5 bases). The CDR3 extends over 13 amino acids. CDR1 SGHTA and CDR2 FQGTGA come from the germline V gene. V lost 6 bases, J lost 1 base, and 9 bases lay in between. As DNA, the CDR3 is TGTGCCAGCAGTTTTCAGGGGAACACTGAAGCTTTCTTT. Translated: CASSFQGNTEAFF.

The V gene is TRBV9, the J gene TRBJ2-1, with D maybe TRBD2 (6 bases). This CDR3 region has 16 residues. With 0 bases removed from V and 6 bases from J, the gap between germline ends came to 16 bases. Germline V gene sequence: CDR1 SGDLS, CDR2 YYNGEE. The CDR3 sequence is CASSVVGGGHPNEQFF. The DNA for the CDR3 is TGTGCCAGCAGCGTAGTTGGGGGAGGCCATCCCAATGAGCAGTTCTTC.

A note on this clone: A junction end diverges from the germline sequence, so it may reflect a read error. The chain's CDR3 is CAGSLGGVPSGYTF. The CDR3 DNA follows: TGTGCCGGCAGCCTGGGGGGGGTGCCGAGTGGCTACACCTTC. The chain has TRBV11-2 and TRBJ1-2, with TRBD1 as a possible D gene (5 bases). Germline CDR1 reads SGHAT; CDR2 reads FQNNGV. The CDR3 totals 14 residues.